The 14 T cell receptor beta chains listed next were all sequenced from one sample in a study of OX40 agonist ivuxolimab in advanced cancers. The library was generated by the immunoSEQ multiplex PCR assay. TCRdb took over this immuneACCESS table, retaining in-frame rearrangements with V and J assigned. Such tables are incomplete; in checked studies, under half of the missing clones stem from an unresolved V gene, and the remainder is unexplained. This sample holds 70,000 to 75,000 clones; roughly nine tenths were observed only once. The ten largest clonotypes hold about 0.42% of the sample. This material consisted of CD4+ or CD8+ T cells sorted from blood, taken in a trial of the OX40 agonist ivuxolimab. These receptors all come from an adult with an advanced solid tumor such as melanoma, head and neck, liver or kidney cancer.

The chain uses TRBV4-3 and TRBJ2-7; possible D gene TRBD1, 5 bases. This CDR3 is built from 18 residues. Trimming removed 0 bases from V and 2 bases from J, with 20 bases in between. Germline CDR1 reads LGHNA; CDR2 reads YSLEER. The CDR3 loop is CASSQDWGPDIGTYEQYF. The DNA of the CDR3 is TGCGCCAGCAGCCAAGATTGGGGCCCGGACATCGGCACCTACGAGCAGTACTTC.

The chain joins TRBV6-1 to TRBJ2-1, with no clear D. Germline V lookup: CDR1 MNHNS, CDR2 SASEGT. Trimming cost V 3 bases and J 2 bases, with 2 bases left between them. CDR3 length: 12 residues. This chain's CDR3 is CASSDAYNEQFF. The CDR3 coding sequence is TGTGCCAGCAGTGATGCCTACAATGAGCAGTTCTTC.

CDR3: CASSYGTGYQPQHF. The CDR3 nucleotides read TGTGCCAGCAGTTACGGGACAGGGTATCAGCCCCAGCATTTT. The V call is TRBV6-5, the J call TRBJ1-5; TRBD1 matches 9 bases. J lost 5 bases, V lost 2 bases, and 1 base had no gene match. CDR3 length equals 14 residues. CDR1 is MNHEY, CDR2 SVGAGI, per germline.

The J gene is TRBJ1-1, the V gene TRBV11-2, with D perhaps TRBD1 (5 bases). Germline CDR1 reads SGHAT; CDR2 reads FQNNGV. The V end was cut by 5 bases, the J end by 4 bases, with 11 bases between. The CDR3 is 13 residues long. Written as DNA, the CDR3 is TGTGCCAGCAGCCCAGGGCGGGGCACTGAAGCTTTCTTT. Protein product: CASSPGRGTEAFF.

The rearrangement uses TRBV10-2 and TRBJ2-1; no clear D gene. The CDR3 length is 14 residues. V gave up 6 bases and J gave up 0 bases, with 9 bases separating them. The germline gives CDR1 WSHSY, CDR2 SAAADI. DNA of the CDR3: TGCGCCAGCAGCGCGGCTAGCTCCTACAATGAGCAGTTCTTC. This sequence encodes CASSAASSYNEQFF.

This rearrangement joins TRBV2 to TRBJ2-2, with 15 bases matching TRBD2. This CDR3 has 15 amino acids. J was trimmed by 7 bases and V by 6 bases; bases with no gene match: 3. Germline CDR1 reads SNHLY; CDR2 reads FYNNEI. The chain's CDR3 is CASRGLAGGLGELFF. The CDR3 DNA sequence: TGTGCCAGCAGGGGACTAGCGGGAGGCCTCGGGGAGCTGTTTTTT.

The genes are TRBV6-5 and TRBJ1-2; no reliable D call. V lost 8 bases to trimming and J lost 5 bases, with 18 bases between them. This CDR3 spans 14 amino acids. The germline CDR1 and CDR2 sequences are MNHEY and SVGAGI. CDR3 DNA: TGTGCCAGCCAACTGGTCGCGGGAGGTTATGGCTACACCTTC. Translation: CASQLVAGGYGYTF.

The chain joins TRBV4-3 to TRBJ2-7, with D tentatively TRBD1 or TRBD2 (6 bases each). The CDR3 consists of 15 residues. V shed 3 bases and J shed 8 bases, with 20 bases lying between them. Germline V gene lookup returns CDR1 LGHNA and CDR2 YSLEER. This CDR3 is CASSQGRRGPLKQYF. The CDR3 DNA reads as TGCGCCAGCAGCCAGGGACGACGGGGGCCCCTCAAGCAGTACTTC.

This clone was observed a single time. This chain links TRBV15 with TRBJ1-5, with unresolved D. Germline V CDR1 and CDR2: LNHNV, YYDKDF (reference sequence). This CDR3 is 19 amino acids long. Trimming shortened V by 3 bases and J by 2 bases, and 23 bases separated the two germline ends. The CDR3 sequence: CATSRNPGTHLKGNQPQHF. CDR3 coding DNA: TGTGCCACCAGCAGGAATCCGGGAACCCATCTAAAGGGCAATCAGCCCCAGCATTTT. Variable domain in full (rest from reference TRBV15 and TRBJ1-5): DAMVIQNPRYQVTQFGKPVTLSCSQTLNHNVMYWYQQKSSQAPKLLFHYYDKDFNNEADTPDNFQSRRPNTSFCFLDIRSPGLGDTAMYLCATSRNPGTHLKGNQPQHFGDGTRLSIL.

J is TRBJ2-1 and V is TRBV10-1, with TRBD2 matching 12 bases. Germline V gene sequence: CDR1 WNHNN, CDR2 SYGVQD (reference sequence). V lost 2 bases to trimming and J lost 9 bases; unmatched junction nucleotides: 2. The CDR3 spans 14 residues. The chain's CDR3 is CASSEASGRVEQFF. In nucleotides, the CDR3 is TGCGCCAGCAGTGAGGCTAGCGGGAGGGTTGAGCAGTTCTTC.

The gene calls are TRBV7-9 and TRBJ1-1; D unresolved. The germline V and J ends were trimmed by 4 bases and 0 bases, with 9 bases remaining between them. Germline V lookup: CDR1 SEHNR, CDR2 FQNEAQ (reference sequence). The length of the CDR3 is 14 residues. CDR3 nucleotides: TGTGCCAGCAGCTCCGCCTGGTTGAACACTGAAGCTTTCTTT. It is translated as CASSSAWLNTEAFF.

This chain links TRBV19 with TRBJ2-1; 14 bases agree with TRBD2. The germline gives CDR1 LNHDA, CDR2 SQIVND (reference sequence). The J segment lost 1 base and the V segment lost 10 bases, leaving 6 bases of the junction unmatched. CDR3 size: 16 residues. The CDR3 DNA reads as TGTGCCACCGGGACTAGCGGGAGTGGATCCTACAATGAGCAGTTCTTC. Its protein product is CATGTSGSGSYNEQFF.

This chain links TRBV7-9 with TRBJ1-5; the D is unclear. Deletions cut 1 base from V and 6 bases from J, with 7 bases between. Germline V gene sequence: CDR1 SEHNR, CDR2 FQNEAQ (reference sequence). The CDR3 consists of 13 residues. DNA of the CDR3: TGTGCCAGCAGCTTAGGTGCGCGTCAGCCCCAGCATTTT. It translates to CASSLGARQPQHF.

This chain connects TRBV19 to TRBJ1-4, with D possibly matching TRBD1 (5 bases). Trimming took 5 bases from V and 8 from J, leaving 9 bases between them. Looked up from germline, CDR1 is LNHDA and CDR2 is SQIVND (reference sequence). The CDR3 sequence is 12 residues long. The CDR3 region has the DNA TGTGCCAGTAGTGCAGGGCGGGAAAAACTGTTTTTT. Amino acid sequence: CASSAGREKLFF.